The source of this T cell receptor beta chain is a study of blood T cell repertoires in COVID-19. About the research overall: The United States, Italy and Spain provided the acute and convalescent COVID-19 samples. Sources were T cells, B-cell-depleted T cells, or PBMCs; the material itself was cDNA or gDNA.

This clone has just a few counts. Source study methods: Amplification of reference gene primers provided the estimated nucleated cell counts. Sequencing used immunoSEQ multiplex PCR; TCRdb keeps in-frame clones, though not all of them. That table supplies the V and J calls and clone size; D and trimming were determined from the DNA. The sample has about 98,000 clones; around four fifths are singletons. The CDR3 consists of 15 residues. Germline lookup yields CDR1 ENHRY and CDR2 SYGVKD. V shed 5 bases, J shed 5 bases, and the junction held 8 bases outside the gene matches. The sequencing input was peripheral blood. This chain links TRBV10-3 with TRBJ2-5; 10 bases are shared with TRBD2. This TCR was recovered from a man aged 35-49 years with active or convalescent COVID-19. CDR3 protein: CAISPASGGGETQYF. CDR3 nucleotides: TGTGCCATCAGTCCGGCTAGCGGGGGCGGGGAGACCCAGTACTTC.